The clone carrying this T cell receptor beta chain appeared a few times. Each CDR3 protein is one row after TCRdb ran MiXCR on the RT-PCR reads. The sample yields around 160,000 distinct CDR3 sequences, about 32% seen once. The source of the sample is a study of patients and donors after allogeneic stem cell transplantation. From germline, CDR1 is SGHRS and CDR2 YFSETQ. V lost 2 bases and J 3 bases, leaving 11 bases between the germline ends. The CDR3 is made up of 14 amino acids. The chain combines TRBV5-1 with TRBJ2-5; no clear D gene. The TCR was taken from a human donor who was either an allogeneic HSCT recipient or a stem cell or donor lymphocyte infusion donor (not recorded which). It is not recorded whose cells these are; they may come from a transplant donor. Sequencing was carried out using blood, either unsorted or a sorted T cell fraction (not recorded which). The CDR3 coding sequence is TGCGCCAGCAGCTTTTTCGGTCGAAAAGAGACCCAGTACTTC. Its translation is CASSFFGRKETQYF.